A single sample is the source of the 20 T cell receptor beta chains below, sequenced in a study of blood T cells in healthy people across ages. With a J-beta primer mix and a sample-barcoded 5' primer, a second PCR ran about 7 to 12 cycles. In TCRdb, the 5' RACE reads were re-called with MiXCR into one record per CDR3 protein. The sample lists 900,000 to 950,000 distinct CDR3 sequences; approximately 32% were seen once. These data were also reused for a study on T cells of mothers and their children.

Material: blood. The receptors were gathered from a woman aged 40 to 49 in good health.

The chain carries TRBV29-1 and TRBJ2-3, with TRBD2 matching over 11 bases. From germline, CDR1 is SQVTM and CDR2 ANQGSEA. This CDR3 comprises 14 residues. V trimming: 8 bases; J trimming: 5 bases; junction bases outside the gene matches: 9. CDR3 loop: CSYGTSGGQDTQYF. In DNA form, the CDR3 reads TGCAGCTACGGGACTAGCGGAGGGCAAGATACGCAGTATTTT.

This chain's CDR3 is CSAREGGARNTGELFF. CDR3 DNA sequence: TGCAGTGCTAGAGAGGGCGGGGCACGGAACACCGGGGAGCTGTTTTTT. V and J are TRBV20-1 and TRBJ2-2, with a possible D match to TRBD2 (6 bases). Trimming took off 0 bases at V and 1 base at J, with 12 bases between the two ends. CDR1 and CDR2 (germline): DFQATT, SNEGSKA (reference sequence). The CDR3 loop spans 16 amino acids.

This chain joins TRBV27 and TRBJ1-1, with a weak D call TRBD1 (6 bases). This CDR3 has 14 amino acids. CDR1 is MNHEY, CDR2 SMNVEV, per germline (reference sequence). V was clipped by 7 bases and J by 1 base, with 13 bases between them. In DNA, the CDR3 is TGTGCCAGCACCCCTGTAGGGGGGAACACTGAAGCTTTCTTT. Its protein is CASTPVGGNTEAFF.

The table lists this clonotype with a few counts. The V and J genes are TRBV20-1 and TRBJ2-7; tentatively, D is TRBD1 or TRBD2 (6 bases each). With 0 bases removed from V and 3 bases from J, the gap between germline ends came to 18 bases. Germline V gene data show CDR1 as DFQATT and CDR2 as SNEGSKA (reference sequence). This CDR3 comprises 16 residues. The CDR3 DNA follows: TGCAGTGCTAGAGATGGGGGGTTTTGGGACAACTACGAGCAGTACTTC. Amino acids: CSARDGGFWDNYEQYF.

The chain joins TRBV5-6 to TRBJ2-5; 8 positions agree with TRBD1. There are 17 residues in the CDR3. CDR1 is SGHDT, CDR2 YYEEEE, per germline. Trimming removed 0 bases from V and 5 bases from J; junction bases left unmatched: 12. DNA of the CDR3: TGTGCCAGCAGCTTGGGTCTGACAGGGGTAAGGCGGGAGACCCAGTACTTC. Its protein product is CASSLGLTGVRRETQYF.

This clonotype was detected ten times or more. The chain is built from TRBV20-1 and TRBJ1-5; 8 bases agree with TRBD1. The junction had 15 bases not matched to a gene; V was cut back by 5 bases and J by 0 bases. Germline values: CDR1 DFQATT, CDR2 SNEGSKA (reference sequence). There are 18 residues in the CDR3. CDR3 region: CSALGTGTGAYSNQPQHF. The CDR3 DNA is TGCAGTGCTCTCGGAACCGGGACAGGAGCTTATAGCAATCAGCCCCAGCATTTT.

To note about this clonotype: A read error may produce the germline difference seen at one junction end. V and J are TRBV6-5 and TRBJ2-7, with 11 bases aligning to TRBD1. The end of the DNA aligns better with TRBJ2-5, so the J call may be wrong. Germline CDR1 MNHEY, CDR2 SVGAGI. The CDR3 has 17 residues. Here the CDR3 reads CANSYNVGQGGRETQYF. CDR3 nucleotides: TGTGCCAACAGTTACAACGTGGGACAGGGGGGTCGAGAGACCCAGTACTTC.

This clonotype was observed at least ten times. The V gene is TRBV5-6, the J gene TRBJ1-1, with a weak D call TRBD1 (5 bases). Germline V gives CDR1 SGHDT, CDR2 YYEEEE. This CDR3 contains 13 residues. V was pared by 4 bases and J by 7 bases, with 14 bases between. CDR3 protein: CASSVGGVYEAFF. The CDR3 DNA is TGTGCCAGCAGCGTGGGGGGGGTCTATGAAGCTTTCTTT.

This chain connects TRBV27 to TRBJ2-5; D assignment may be TRBD1 or TRBD2 (6 bases each). The CDR3 covers 18 residues. Between the trimmed V and J ends, which lost 4 bases and 4 bases, there was a span of 25 bases. Germline CDR1 reads MNHEY; CDR2 reads SMNVEV (reference sequence). CDR3 coding DNA: TGTGCCAGCAGTTCGGGGGCCCTCCGTCCGGGCAGGGGAGAGACCCAGTACTTC. Its protein product is CASSSGALRPGRGETQYF.

The CDR3 nucleotides are TGTGCCAGCAGCCCTCCAGGACAGGGGGATGGCTACACCTTC. Residues: CASSPPGQGDGYTF. The genes are TRBV7-9 and TRBJ1-2; 10 nucleotides match TRBD1. From germline, CDR1 is SEHNR and CDR2 FQNEAQ (reference sequence). Trimming removed 5 bases from V and 6 bases from J; junction bases left unmatched: 6. This CDR3 has 14 amino acids.

On this clonotype: A much larger clone differs from this one at a single base, so this may be a read error. The V and J genes are TRBV4-2 and TRBJ1-5, with D maybe TRBD1 (5 bases). V shed 0 bases and J shed 3 bases, with 12 bases lying between them. This CDR3 has 16 amino acids. The V gene's germline CDR1 is LGHNA and CDR2 YNFKEQ. The CDR3 DNA reads TGTGCCAGCAGCCAAGAGAAGGGACGAGACAATCAGCCCCAGCATTTT. Translating gives CASSQEKGRDNQPQHF.

This clonotype was counted ten times or more. This rearrangement joins TRBV28 to TRBJ2-7; 8 bases line up with TRBD1. The germline gives CDR1 MDHEN, CDR2 SYDVKM. This CDR3 is built from 15 residues. V lost 2 bases to trimming and J lost 5 bases; unmatched junction nucleotides: 8. CDR3 residues: CASSLGGTGRDEQYF. The CDR3 DNA reads as TGTGCCAGCAGTTTAGGGGGGACAGGTCGTGACGAGCAGTACTTC.

The chain recombines TRBV14 with TRBJ2-4; D unclear. CDR1 SGHDN and CDR2 FVKESK come from the germline V gene. Trimming removed 3 bases at V and 9 bases at J, with 12 bases between. The CDR3 totals 13 residues. CDR3 DNA sequence: TGTGCCAGCAGCCATGTTCCCCGGGCCATTCAGTACTTC. Encoded protein: CASSHVPRAIQYF.

This clonotype was seen only a few times. The gene calls are TRBV21-1 and TRBJ2-7. TRBV21-1 is listed as a pseudogene. The CDR3 is 15 amino acids. This CDR3 is CASTQRTQRSYEQYF. The DNA for the CDR3 is TGTGCCAGCACCCAAAGGACCCAACGCTCCTACGAGCAGTACTTC.

The chain links TRBV27 to TRBJ2-5; D unresolved. The last part of the DNA fits TRBJ2-7 better; the J call may be wrong. Germline-derived CDR1 and CDR2 are MNHEY and SMNVEV (reference sequence). The CDR3 sequence is 13 residues long. The CDR3 reads CASSLGIGNEQYF. In DNA form, the CDR3 reads TGTGCCAGCAGTTTAGGGATCGGCAACGAGCAGTACTTC.

There are a few counts of this clonotype. The V call is TRBV7-2, the J call TRBJ2-3, with TRBD2 matching 10 bases. Germline CDR1 reads SGHTA; CDR2 reads FQGNSA. The CDR3 extends over 14 amino acids. The junction had 3 bases not matched to a gene; V was cut back by 5 bases and J by 4 bases. The chain's CDR3 is CASSQSGGADTQYF. The CDR3 DNA follows: TGTGCCAGCAGCCAGAGCGGGGGGGCAGATACGCAGTATTTT.

This clonotype showed up just once. A much larger clone lies one base from this, so it may be a read error. The CDR3 spells CATSRFQRGRHQETQFF. For the CDR3, the DNA is TGTGCCACCAGCAGATTCCAGAGAGGGCGGCACCAAGAGACCCAGTTCTTC. The V and J genes are TRBV15 and TRBJ2-1; possible D gene TRBD2, 5 bases. The CDR3 contains 17 residues. Germline V lookup: CDR1 LNHNV, CDR2 YYDKDF (reference sequence). V lost 2 bases and J lost 13, with 27 bases in between.

V is TRBV20-1 and J is TRBJ2-5; D possibly matches TRBD1 or TRBD2 (7 bases each). Germline V lookup: CDR1 DFQATT, CDR2 SNEGSKA (reference sequence). The CDR3 spans 14 residues. V lost 6 bases and J 2 bases, leaving 16 bases between the germline ends. CDR3 coding DNA: TGCAGTGCCCAGACAGGGAGGGAACAAGAGACCCAGTACTTC. It translates to CSAQTGREQETQYF.

About this clonotype: This clone may be a read error of a much larger clone one base away. The gene calls are TRBV5-1 and TRBJ1-2; D gene uncertain. Germline lookup yields CDR1 SGHRS and CDR2 YFSETQ. The CDR3 extends over 15 amino acids. The CDR3 DNA follows: TGCGTCAGCAGTGAAGGGAACGCGAGGGACTATGGCTACACCTTC. Its translation is CVSSEGNARDYGYTF.

This clonotype was observed a handful of times. CDR3 in amino acids: CSASRDRGNEQYF. The CDR3 DNA sequence: TGCAGTGCTAGCCGGGACAGGGGGAACGAGCAGTACTTC. The chain joins TRBV20-1 to TRBJ2-7; 11 bases are a match to TRBD1. J was trimmed by 5 bases and V by 3 bases; bases with no gene match: 3. Per the germline V gene, CDR1 is DFQATT and CDR2 is SNEGSKA (reference sequence). The CDR3 contains 13 residues.